Following are 20 T cell receptor beta chains from one sample sequenced in a study of T cell responses to AZD1222 COVID-19 vaccine. Sequenced by immunoSEQ multiplex PCR; TCRdb stores in-frame clones only, minus some. The data contain 110,000 or so clones, about nine tenths of them singletons. Sample: peripheral blood, taken 28 days after the second AZD1222 dose. The receptors stem from an adult who received the AZD1222 COVID-19 vaccine.

The V and J genes are TRBV18 and TRBJ2-7; 10 positions agree with TRBD1. The CDR3 sequence is 15 residues long. V lost 5 bases to trimming and J lost 3 bases; unmatched junction nucleotides: 7. CDR1 and CDR2 (germline): KGHSH, LQKENI. CDR3 nucleotide sequence: TGTGCCAGCTCAGACGACAGGGGGCAATTCTACGAGCAGTACTTC. Its translation: CASSDDRGQFYEQYF.

V usage is TRBV28 and J usage is TRBJ1-5; D not certain. CDR1 is MDHEN, CDR2 SYDVKM, per germline. This CDR3 has 16 amino acids. Trimming took off 6 bases at V and 3 bases at J, with 18 bases between the two ends. The CDR3 nucleotides read TGTGCCAGCAGAGCCAGAGCCAAGGGCCTCAATCAGCCCCAGCATTTT. It codes for CASRARAKGLNQPQHF.

The chain combines TRBV5-1 with TRBJ1-6, with D perhaps TRBD1 (5 bases). The V gene lost 0 bases and the J gene lost 8 bases, with 12 bases spanning the gap. Germline loops: CDR1 SGHRS, CDR2 YFSETQ. This CDR3 has 15 amino acids. The CDR3 reads CASSLGGAGYSPLHF. The DNA of the CDR3 is TGCGCCAGCAGCTTGGGGGGCGCGGGGTATTCACCCCTCCACTTT.

The chain couples TRBV4-3 to TRBJ1-1; no definite D call. CDR1 LGHNA and CDR2 YSLEER come from the germline V gene. The CDR3 is 15 amino acids. V was shortened by 0 bases and J by 1 base, with 9 bases between the two germline ends. The CDR3 bases are TGCGCCAGCAGCCAAGAACCGGTACAGAACACTGAAGCTTTCTTT. Translation: CASSQEPVQNTEAFF.

This clone was counted a few times. This chain links TRBV6-2 or TRBV6-3 with TRBJ2-7; D not certain. Germline CDR1 and CDR2: MNHEY and SVGEGT. The CDR3 consists of 14 residues. Trimming cost V 2 bases and J 0 bases, with 8 bases left between them. This chain's CDR3 is CASSYQESSYEQYF. The CDR3 DNA sequence: TGTGCCAGCAGTTACCAGGAAAGCTCCTACGAGCAGTACTTC.

This chain links TRBV7-6 with TRBJ2-3; 7 bases match TRBD1. Looked up from germline, CDR1 is SGHVS and CDR2 is FNYEAQ. V lost 4 bases and J lost 4; bases outside the gene matches: 11. The CDR3 is made up of 16 amino acids. The chain's CDR3 is CASSSDRLGSADTQYF. CDR3 coding DNA: TGTGCCAGCAGCTCGGACAGGCTGGGGAGTGCAGATACGCAGTATTTT.

V usage is TRBV15 and J usage is TRBJ2-3; D may be TRBD2 (5 bases). The ends were cut back, 0 bases at V and 4 bases at J, with 11 bases in the middle. Germline-derived CDR1 and CDR2 are LNHNV and YYDKDF (reference sequence). The CDR3 consists of 15 residues. The CDR3 sequence is CATSRDLEGADTQYF. The CDR3 region has the DNA TGTGCCACCAGCAGAGATCTAGAGGGTGCAGATACGCAGTATTTT.

This rearrangement joins TRBV20-1 to TRBJ1-2, with a possible D match to TRBD1 (5 bases). V was clipped by 7 bases and J by 1 base, with 7 bases between them. The CDR3 length is 11 residues. The germline V gene encodes CDR1 DFQATT and CDR2 SNEGSKA (reference sequence). The CDR3 DNA sequence: TGCAGTGTGGGGGTTAACTATGGCTACACCTTC. This translates into CSVGVNYGYTF.

This clone was seen more than once but under ten times. This chain links TRBV21-1 with TRBJ2-2. TRBV21-1 is a pseudogene. The CDR3 is 12 residues long. The CDR3 nucleotides read TGTGCCACCCTGGTAGGCACCGGGGAGCTGTTTTTT. Protein product: CATLVGTGELFF.

This chain's CDR3 is CASSPVRRGGGGELFF. In DNA form, the CDR3 reads TGTGCCAGCAGCCCTGTGAGGCGGGGGGGCGGCGGGGAGCTGTTTTTT. The chain couples TRBV6-2 or TRBV6-3 to TRBJ2-2; 9 nucleotides match TRBD2. V shed 6 bases, J shed 7 bases, and the junction held 12 bases outside the gene matches. This CDR3 contains 16 residues. Germline CDR1 MNHEY, CDR2 SVGEGT.

V gene TRBV5-5 combines with J gene TRBJ1-2, with 7 bases lining up with TRBD1. The CDR3 is 15 residues long. Germline assignment: CDR1 SGHKS and CDR2 YYEKEE (reference sequence). The V and J ends lost 0 bases and 2 bases, in that order; junction bases with no gene match: 4. The CDR3 is CASSLEETGNYGYTF. The CDR3 bases are TGTGCCAGCAGCTTGGAAGAGACAGGGAACTATGGCTACACCTTC.

The J gene is TRBJ1-2, the V gene TRBV27; tentatively, D is TRBD1 (5 bases). In germline, CDR1 is MNHEY, CDR2 SMNVEV (reference sequence). The V and J ends lost 5 bases and 1 base respectively, with 17 bases between them. This CDR3 is built from 16 residues. The CDR3 DNA is TGTGCCAGCAGTCCAAGGACAAGTGGCATTAACTATGGCTACACCTTC. Translating gives CASSPRTSGINYGYTF.

This chain joins TRBV10-3 and TRBJ1-5, with a tentative D call TRBD1 (5 bases). Trimming left V 6 bases short and J 8 bases short, with 17 bases between. Per the germline V gene, CDR1 is ENHRY and CDR2 is SYGVKD. The CDR3 sequence is 14 residues long. CDR3 nucleotides: TGTGCCATCAGCTCCGGGACCGCTGATGAGCCCCAGCATTTT. Protein: CAISSGTADEPQHF.

J is TRBJ2-7 and V is TRBV7-2, with a weak D call TRBD2 (5 bases). V lost 2 bases and J lost 0, with 11 bases in between. This CDR3 contains 15 residues. Germline assignment: CDR1 SGHTA and CDR2 FQGNSA. The CDR3 region has the DNA TGTGCCAGCAGCTTACGAGACTACAGCTCCTACGAGCAGTACTTC. Its protein is CASSLRDYSSYEQYF. Full variable domain (missing parts from reference TRBV7-2 and TRBJ2-7): GAGVSQSPSNKVTEKGKDVELRCDPISGHTALYWYRQSLGQGLEFLIYFQGNSAPDKSGLPSDRFSAERTGGSVSTLTIQRTQQEDSAVYLCASSLRDYSSYEQYFGPGTRLTVT.

The rearrangement links TRBV11-3 to TRBJ2-3, with D possibly TRBD1 on 7 matching bases. Germline V gives CDR1 SGHNT, CDR2 YENEEA. CDR3 length equals 14 residues. V was clipped by 5 bases and J by 6 bases, with 15 bases between them. CDR3: CASSAGGGFDTQYF. The CDR3 DNA reads as TGTGCCAGCAGCGCAGGGGGAGGATTTGATACGCAGTATTTT.

This chain's CDR3 is CASSVLAGQETQYF. The CDR3, as DNA: TGTGCCAGCAGCGTCCTAGCGGGGCAAGAGACCCAGTACTTC. This chain joins TRBV9 and TRBJ2-5; 9 nucleotides line up with TRBD2. V shed 2 bases, J shed 2 bases, and the junction held 1 base outside the gene matches. The CDR3 runs to 14 residues. Germline V gene lookup returns CDR1 SGDLS and CDR2 YYNGEE. Looking up the rest from reference TRBV9 and TRBJ2-5 gives the full variable domain: DSGVTQTPKHLITATGQRVTLRCSPRSGDLSVYWYQQSLDQGLQFLIQYYNGEERAKGNILERFSAQQFPDLHSELNLSSLELGDSALYFCASSVLAGQETQYFGPGTRLLVL.

The V gene is TRBV29-1, the J gene TRBJ2-1; 8 nucleotides align to TRBD1. V shed 8 bases and J 1 base; nucleotides not matched to a gene: 7. Germline V gives CDR1 SQVTM, CDR2 ANQGSEA. CDR3 length: 14 amino acids. CDR3 sequence reads: CSSFRDRSYNEQFF. CDR3 DNA: TGCAGCTCTTTCCGGGACAGGTCCTACAATGAGCAGTTCTTC.

This rearrangement joins TRBV3-1 (or the pseudogene TRBV3-2) to TRBJ2-5; TRBD2 agrees at 10 bases. Trimming took 1 base from V and 4 from J; bases not matched to a gene: 9. The CDR3 length is 17 residues. Per the germline V gene, CDR1 is LGHDT and CDR2 is YNNKEL (reference sequence). The CDR3 reads CASSQGLAGATPETQYF. The CDR3 DNA reads as TGTGCCAGCAGCCAAGGGCTAGCGGGGGCGACTCCAGAGACCCAGTACTTC.

The gene calls are TRBV5-6 and TRBJ1-2; tentative D call: TRBD1 (5 bases). This CDR3 region has 12 residues. V was pared by 4 bases and J by 5 bases, with 9 bases between. Germline V gene data show CDR1 as SGHDT and CDR2 as YYEEEE. CDR3 in amino acids: CASSTRDYGYTF. The CDR3 DNA is TGTGCCAGCAGCACCAGGGATTATGGCTACACCTTC.

This clone was counted between two and nine times. V gene TRBV20-1 combines with J gene TRBJ1-4; D not certain. Germline V gene sequence: CDR1 DFQATT, CDR2 SNEGSKA (reference sequence). Trimming took 3 bases from V and 0 from J, leaving 11 bases between them. The length of the CDR3 is 15 residues. The DNA for the CDR3 is TGCAGTGCTAGTAGTATTTTGGCAACTAATGAAAAACTGTTTTTT. Protein sequence: CSASSILATNEKLFF.